This TCR beta chain is drawn from a study of shared clonotypes between healthy human individuals. Researchers partitioned CD4+ cells into CD45RA+ naive and CD45RA-negative memory subsets. Study results and limitations: Compared with memory subsets, naive subsets generally had larger estimated richness. Only blood samples were collected, and tissue repertoires likely differ.

Notes on this clone: The target antigen is unknown.

Genomic DNA of every subset was divided equally among multiple immunoSEQ plates. Data came from immunoSEQ multiplex PCR; TCRdb stores just in-frame clones and leaves some out. There are roughly 2.2 million clones in the sample; 85% to 95% occur only once, and about 0.41% lies in the top ten. Looked up from germline, CDR1 is PRHDT and CDR2 is FYEKMQ (reference sequence). The CDR3 has 15 amino acids. With V trimmed by 5 bases and J by 4 bases, 7 bases remained unmatched. The clonotype originates from a man aged 18 to 30 in good health. Some clones in this sample may be carry-over from other donors' samples. The chain uses TRBV13 and TRBJ2-3; 9 nucleotides align to TRBD1. Material: naive CD4+ T cells from PBMCs. Documented subset: CD45RA+ positively selected. The CDR3 spells CASSPGTGLADTQYF. The CDR3 bases are TGTGCCAGCAGCCCCGGGACAGGGTTAGCAGATACGCAGTATTTT.